This is a list of T cell receptor beta chains from one sample in a study of shared clonotypes between healthy human individuals. Here immunoSEQ multiplex PCR was the method, and the copy in TCRdb shows in-frame clones only, minus some. The table shows about 500,000 clones, with about 74% occurring only once. Sequenced material: PBMCs. The receptor set was obtained from a woman between 40 and 55 years old in good health. Some clones in this sample may be carry-over from other donors' samples. Both conserved end residues are part of each CDR3. D genes are given only for firm matches. Not all rows give a size; the values are once, few, many and, for expanded clones, a class.

D gene: NA; V gene: TRBV27; clone size: NA; J gene: TRBJ1-2; CDR3 DNA: TGTGCCAGCAGTTTAACGTATGGGGGGCGGAACTATGGCTACACCTTC; CDR3 protein: CASSLTYGGRNYGYTF
D gene: NA; V gene: TRBV5-6; clone size: NA; J gene: TRBJ2-2; CDR3 DNA: TGTGCCAGCAGCCTCGGGGCGGGCGGGGAGCTGTTTTTT; CDR3 protein: CASSLGAGGELFF
D gene: TRBD2; V gene: TRBV4-1; clone size: NA; J gene: TRBJ2-1; CDR3 DNA: TGCGCCAGCAGCCAAGGGGGGGTTGGGACTAGCGGAGGCTCCTACAATGAGCAGTTCTTC; CDR3 protein: CASSQGGVGTSGGSYNEQFF
D gene: NA; V gene: TRBV6-6; clone size: NA; J gene: TRBJ2-7; CDR3 DNA: TGTGCCAGCAGTTACCGGTACGAGCAGTACTTC; CDR3 protein: CASSYRYEQYF
D gene: NA; V gene: TRBV29-1; clone size: NA; J gene: TRBJ2-6; CDR3 DNA: TGCAGCGTTGAAGGTAGCTCTGGGGCCAACGTCCTGACTTTC; CDR3 protein: CSVEGSSGANVLTF
D gene: NA; V gene: TRBV28; clone size: NA; J gene: TRBJ2-1; CDR3 DNA: TGTGCCAGCAGTTTAATCGGACAGAAGCAGTTCTTC; CDR3 protein: CASSLIGQKQFF
D gene: TRBD2; V gene: TRBV7-6; clone size: NA; J gene: TRBJ2-1; CDR3 DNA: TGTGCCAGCAGCTTAGTGCCCGGGACTAGTAACAATGAGCAGTTCTTC; CDR3 protein: CASSLVPGTSNNEQFF
D gene: NA; V gene: TRBV6-6; clone size: NA; J gene: TRBJ2-1; CDR3 DNA: TGTGCCAGCAGTTACTCACCCCAGGGTAATGAGCAGTTCTTC; CDR3 protein: CASSYSPQGNEQFF
D gene: NA; V gene: TRBV5-5; clone size: NA; J gene: TRBJ1-2; CDR3 DNA: TGTGCCAGCAACCTAGACAGCCTATCCTATGGCTACACCTTC; CDR3 protein: CASNLDSLSYGYTF
D gene: TRBD2; V gene: TRBV25-1; clone size: once; J gene: TRBJ2-7; CDR3 DNA: TGTGCCAGCAGGGGGACGGGGGGACTAGCGGGAACCCCCTACGAGCAGTACTTC; CDR3 protein: CASRGTGGLAGTPYEQYF
D gene: TRBD2; V gene: TRBV4-2; clone size: NA; J gene: TRBJ2-3; CDR3 DNA: TGTGCCAGCAGCCAAGGGTCAGCGGGGAGCGCAGATACGCAGTATTTT; CDR3 protein: CASSQGSAGSADTQYF
D gene: NA; V gene: TRBV14; clone size: medium-sized; J gene: TRBJ2-1; CDR3 DNA: TGTGCCAGCAGCCAGCGCGACTTAGAGGATGAGCAGTTCTTC; CDR3 protein: CASSQRDLEDEQFF
D gene: NA; V gene: TRBV28; clone size: NA; J gene: TRBJ2-5; CDR3 DNA: TGTGCCAGCAGTTTAAGGACAGTCGGGGAGACCCAGTACTTC; CDR3 protein: CASSLRTVGETQYF
D gene: NA; V gene: TRBV21-1; clone size: NA; J gene: TRBJ1-3; CDR3 DNA: TGTGCCAGCAGCAAGCCCCTAATCTCTAACCTGGGGAACACCATATATTTT; CDR3 protein: CASSKPLISNLGNTIYF
D gene: TRBD2; V gene: TRBV30; clone size: NA; J gene: TRBJ2-1; CDR3 DNA: TGTGCCTGGAGTGGGGCTAGCGGGAGGCGGGAGCAGTTCTTC; CDR3 protein: CAWSGASGRREQFF
D gene: TRBD1; V gene: TRBV7-3; clone size: few; J gene: TRBJ1-1; CDR3 DNA: TGTGCCAGCAGTTGGACAGGGGTCACTGAAGCTTTCTTT; CDR3 protein: CASSWTGVTEAFF
D gene: NA; V gene: TRBV10-3; clone size: few; J gene: TRBJ1-1; CDR3 DNA: TGTGCCATCAGTGACCGGGAGAACACTGAAGCTTTCTTT; CDR3 protein: CAISDRENTEAFF
D gene: NA; V gene: TRBV5-4; clone size: NA; J gene: TRBJ1-5; CDR3 DNA: TGTGCCAGCAGCTCCGATAGCAATCAGCCCCAGCATTTT; CDR3 protein: CASSSDSNQPQHF
D gene: TRBD1; V gene: TRBV6-1; clone size: few; J gene: TRBJ2-7; CDR3 DNA: TGTGCCAGCAATTTCGAACAGGGGACCTACGAGCAGTACTTC; CDR3 protein: CASNFEQGTYEQYF
D gene: NA; V gene: TRBV9; clone size: NA; J gene: TRBJ2-2; CDR3 DNA: TGTGCCAGCAGACAGGGTACGGGGGAGCTGTTTTTT; CDR3 protein: CASRQGTGELFF
D gene: TRBD1; V gene: TRBV6-5; clone size: NA; J gene: TRBJ2-5; CDR3 DNA: TGTGCCAGCAGCATGGGACAGGGGGTGGTGGAGACCCAGTACTTC; CDR3 protein: CASSMGQGVVETQYF
D gene: NA; V gene: TRBV6-5; clone size: NA; J gene: TRBJ2-7; CDR3 DNA: TGTGCCAGCAGCCAGTCCTACGAGCAGTACTTC; CDR3 protein: CASSQSYEQYF
D gene: NA; V gene: TRBV11-2; clone size: NA; J gene: TRBJ2-1; CDR3 DNA: TGTGCCAGCAGCTGGTCGAGAGACAATGAGCAGTTCTTC; CDR3 protein: CASSWSRDNEQFF
D gene: TRBD1; V gene: TRBV4-2; clone size: NA; J gene: TRBJ2-2; CDR3 DNA: TGTGCCAGCAGCCAACGGGACAGGGCGGCCGGGGAGCTGTTTTTT; CDR3 protein: CASSQRDRAAGELFF
D gene: TRBD1; V gene: TRBV6-5; clone size: NA; J gene: TRBJ2-1; CDR3 DNA: TGTGCCAGCAAACAGGCAGGGGGTGAGCAGTTCTTC; CDR3 protein: CASKQAGGEQFF
D gene: NA; V gene: TRBV5-1; clone size: NA; J gene: TRBJ2-6; CDR3 DNA: TGCGCCAGCAGATGGACAGTCTCTGGGGCCAACGTCCTGACTTTC; CDR3 protein: CASRWTVSGANVLTF
D gene: NA; V gene: TRBV6-4; clone size: NA; J gene: TRBJ1-5; CDR3 DNA: TGTGCCAGCAGTGCTGGAGGGGGCAATCAGCCCCAGCATTTT; CDR3 protein: CASSAGGGNQPQHF
D gene: TRBD2; V gene: TRBV7-2; clone size: NA; J gene: TRBJ2-1; CDR3 DNA: TGTGCCAGCAGTAGGGCGGGAGTGGGGCAGTTCTTC; CDR3 protein: CASSRAGVGQFF
D gene: TRBD2; V gene: TRBV28; clone size: few; J gene: TRBJ2-3; CDR3 DNA: TGTGCCAGCAGCGGGGGGGGGACAGATACGCAGTATTTT; CDR3 protein: CASSGGGTDTQYF
D gene: NA; V gene: TRBV5-6; clone size: NA; J gene: TRBJ2-5; CDR3 DNA: TGTGCCAGCAGCGCGCTGGTGGGGGGAGAGACCCAGTACTTC; CDR3 protein: CASSALVGGETQYF
D gene: TRBD1; V gene: TRBV10-3; clone size: NA; J gene: TRBJ1-5; CDR3 DNA: TGTGCCATCAGTGGTCAGGGGGATCAGCCCCAGCATTTT; CDR3 protein: CAISGQGDQPQHF
D gene: NA; V gene: TRBV10-1; clone size: NA; J gene: TRBJ2-4; CDR3 DNA: TGCGCCAGCAGTCCCGGGGGTTGGGACATTCAGTACTTC; CDR3 protein: CASSPGGWDIQYF
D gene: NA; V gene: TRBV5-4; clone size: many; J gene: TRBJ2-7; CDR3 DNA: TGTGCCAGCAGCTTAGGGGACGGAGCCTACGAGCAGTACTTC; CDR3 protein: CASSLGDGAYEQYF
D gene: NA; V gene: TRBV2; clone size: NA; J gene: TRBJ1-3; CDR3 DNA: TGTGCCAGCAGCACTATCGGAAACACCATATATTTT; CDR3 protein: CASSTIGNTIYF